Shown below are 20 T cell receptor beta chains from a single sample sequenced in a study of CD8+CD57+ T cells in acquired aplastic anemia. Genomic DNA acted as the template from which TCR beta VDJ combination and CDR3 sequence profiling were carried out. TCRdb reprocessed the reads with MiXCR, giving one entry per CDR3 protein. The sample holds hundreds of thousands of distinct CDR3 sequences, 50% to 65% seen once. Patients picked for sequencing had shown CD8+CD57+ cell expansion detected by flow cytometry. Sequencing used sorted CD4+, CD8+, or CD8+CD57+ T cells (not recorded which) from PBMCs. These receptors all come from a human donor with aplastic anemia.

This chain joins TRBV29-1 and TRBJ2-7; 7 nucleotides line up with TRBD1. V lost 8 bases and J lost 3; bases outside the gene matches: 10. Germline loops: CDR1 SQVTM, CDR2 ANQGSEA. This CDR3 contains 13 residues. The CDR3 bases are TGCAGCACAGACCGGGACAGAAGCTACGAGCAGTACTTC. It encodes CSTDRDRSYEQYF.

Concerning this clonotype: At one boundary the junction diverges from the germline segment, which might be a read error. The chain recombines TRBV7-9 with TRBJ1-1; D remains ambiguous. Germline assignment: CDR1 SEHNR and CDR2 FQNEAQ (reference sequence). The CDR3 totals 13 residues. The CDR3 DNA sequence: TGTGCCAGCAGAAAAGCTGGGAACACTGAAGCTTGCTTT. It encodes CASRKAGNTEACF.

The chain has TRBV30 and TRBJ1-3; 7 positions match TRBD1. This CDR3 is 16 amino acids long. The germline gives CDR1 GTSNPN, CDR2 SVGIG (reference sequence). With 5 bases clipped from V and 2 bases from J, the junction kept 12 bases outside the gene matches. CDR3 residues: CAWARPGGLAGNTIYF. DNA for the CDR3: TGTGCCTGGGCCAGGCCAGGGGGGCTAGCTGGAAACACCATATATTTT. The complete variable domain, with remaining parts taken from reference TRBV30 and TRBJ1-3, reads SQTIHQWPATLVQPVGSPLSLECTVEGTSNPNLYWYRQAAGRGLQLLFYSVGIGQISSEVPQNLSASRPQDRQFILSSKKLLLSDSGFYLCAWARPGGLAGNTIYFGEGSWLTVV.

With respect to this clonotype: The junction and the germline gene differ at one end; a read error may be behind it. The CDR3 coding sequence is TGTGCCAATAGTATCGGTCAGTTCTACAATGGGCAGTTCTTT. Its translation is CANSIGQFYNGQFF. The rearrangement uses TRBV19 and TRBJ2-1, with no clear D. The CDR3 extends over 14 amino acids. Per the germline V gene, CDR1 is LNHDA and CDR2 is SQIVND (reference sequence).

Only a few counts were recorded for this clonotype. A much larger clone lies a single base off, so this may be a read error. The chain combines TRBV5-5 with TRBJ2-1; a possible D gene is TRBD1 (5 bases). Germline loops: CDR1 SGHKS, CDR2 YYEKEE (reference sequence). The CDR3 runs 13 residues. The CDR3 reads CASSFPTGGEQLF. CDR3 DNA sequence: TGTGCCAGCAGCTTCCCCACAGGCGGTGAGCAGCTCTTC.

The chain combines TRBV6-1 with TRBJ2-1; 12 nucleotides line up with TRBD1. V shed 3 bases, J shed 7 bases, and the junction held 7 bases outside the gene matches. The CDR3 consists of 16 residues. The germline CDR1 and CDR2 sequences are MNHNS and SASEGT. CDR3 sequence (DNA): TGTGCCAGCAGTGAGGAGGGACAGGGGGCGGGTAATGAGCAGTTCTTC. This codes for CASSEEGQGAGNEQFF.

The chain links TRBV7-8 to TRBJ1-6; a weak D match, TRBD1 (6 bases). The V and J ends lost 2 bases and 16 bases respectively, with 15 bases between them. The CDR3 length is 13 residues. Germline V CDR1 and CDR2: SGHVS, FQNEAQ. The CDR3 sequence is CASSLSFGQRLHF. The CDR3, as DNA: TGTGCCAGCAGCTTATCGTTTGGACAGAGGCTCCACTTT. The whole variable domain, filled in from reference TRBV7-8 and TRBJ1-6, reads GAGVSQSPRYKVAKRGQDVALRCDPISGHVSLFWYQQALGQGPEFLTYFQNEAQLDKSGLPSDRFFAERPEGSVSTLKIQRTQQEDSAVYLCASSLSFGQRLHFGNGTRLTVT.

The CDR3 DNA sequence: TGTGCCAGCAGCTTAGAGGCTAGCGGAAATGAGCAGTTCTTC. Its translation is CASSLEASGNEQFF. V usage is TRBV7-6 and J usage is TRBJ2-1, with 7 bases identical to TRBD2. The CDR3 runs 14 residues. Germline CDR1 is SGHVS and CDR2 is FNYEAQ. J lost 7 bases, V lost 1 base, and 4 bases had no gene match.

In this sample, this clonotype turned up many times. The chain couples TRBV5-1 to TRBJ2-1; D may match TRBD1 or TRBD2 (5 bases each). Germline assignment: CDR1 SGHRS and CDR2 YFSETQ. Trimming took 1 base from V and 9 from J, leaving 14 bases between them. The CDR3 totals 14 residues. CDR3 in amino acids: CASSLPGPQGEQFF. The CDR3 nucleotides read TGCGCCAGCAGCTTGCCGGGGCCGCAAGGTGAGCAGTTCTTC.

The chain uses TRBV12-3 or TRBV12-4 and TRBJ1-2, with D possibly TRBD1 on 5 matching bases. The ends were cut back, 3 bases at V and 0 bases at J, with 11 bases in the middle. The CDR3 runs 15 residues. For the CDR3, the DNA is TGTGCCAGCAGTTTGCGACAGACTGCTAACTATGGCTACACCTTC. The encoded protein is CASSLRQTANYGYTF.

The rearrangement uses TRBV9 and TRBJ1-2; 8 nucleotides align to TRBD1. This CDR3 comprises 15 residues. Per the germline V gene, CDR1 is SGDLS and CDR2 is YYNGEE. With V trimmed by 4 bases and J by 7 bases, 12 bases remained unmatched. The CDR3 here is CASSPPTGQGGGYTF. DNA of the CDR3: TGTGCCAGCAGCCCCCCGACTGGACAGGGCGGTGGCTACACCTTC. The full variable domain, with the rest looked up from reference TRBV9 and TRBJ1-2, is DSGVTQTPKHLITATGQRVTLRCSPRSGDLSVYWYQQSLDQGLQFLIQYYNGEERAKGNILERFSAQQFPDLHSELNLSSLELGDSALYFCASSPPTGQGGGYTFGSGTRLTVV.

The chain recombines TRBV24-1 with TRBJ2-3; D gene uncertain. Per the germline V gene, CDR1 is KGHDR and CDR2 is SFDVKD. This CDR3 region has 15 residues. The germline V and J ends were trimmed by 9 bases and 5 bases, with 20 bases remaining between them. The CDR3 nucleotides read TGTGCCACCTCCTCGACGGAATCCACGAGAGATACGCAGTATTTT. Residues: CATSSTESTRDTQYF.

This clonotype was observed many times. The chain links TRBV20-1 to TRBJ1-1; D is unresolved. Trimming cost V 7 bases and J 3 bases, with 15 bases left between them. Germline CDR1 and CDR2: DFQATT and SNEGSKA (reference sequence). The CDR3 sequence is 13 residues long. For the CDR3, the DNA is TGCAGTGTCGACGGAAACGGAGACACTGAAGCTTTCTTT. As protein: CSVDGNGDTEAFF.

This clonotype was picked up one time. The chain combines TRBV19 with TRBJ1-5; weak D call: TRBD1 (6 bases). The CDR3 consists of 15 residues. Looked up from germline, CDR1 is LNHDA and CDR2 is SQIVND (reference sequence). Trimming shortened V by 10 bases and J by 6 bases, and 22 bases separated the two germline ends. CDR3 DNA sequence: TGTGCCACCTGGGAAGGGTGGGGGGCTTCTCAGCCCCAGCATTTT. It encodes CATWEGWGASQPQHF.

There are many counts of this clonotype. A much larger clone lies a single base off, so this may be a read error. This likely comes from a read error, as the CDR3 has no conserved phenylalanine or tryptophan at its end. J is TRBJ1-2 and V is TRBV7-8, with 8 bases identical to TRBD1. J lost 5 bases, V lost 5 bases, and 7 bases had no gene match. Germline assignment: CDR1 SGHVS and CDR2 FQNEAQ. The CDR3 spans 14 residues. This chain's CDR3 is CASSLGTGKYGYTS. The CDR3 DNA reads as TGTGCCAGCAGCCTCGGGACAGGAAAATATGGCTACACCTCC.

This sequence joins TRBV29-1 and TRBJ2-1; 7 nucleotides line up with TRBD1. The CDR3 length is 17 residues. V trimming: 1 base; J trimming: 2 bases; junction bases outside the gene matches: 11. Looked up from germline, CDR1 is SQVTM and CDR2 is ANQGSEA. The CDR3 loop is CSVEGVKGAGAYNEQFF. The CDR3 coding sequence is TGCAGCGTTGAAGGAGTGAAGGGGGCCGGTGCCTACAATGAGCAGTTCTTC.

The V call is TRBV15, the J call TRBJ2-7; D remains unclear. Germline CDR1 is LNHNV and CDR2 is YYDKDF (reference sequence). V lost 3 bases, J lost 5 bases, and 20 bases lay in between. This CDR3 is built from 16 residues. The chain's CDR3 is CATSSGSRIVLDEQYF. The CDR3 DNA sequence: TGTGCCACCAGCAGTGGGTCTAGGATTGTCCTGGACGAGCAGTACTTC.

V usage is TRBV7-9 and J usage is TRBJ2-3, with D hard to call. The V gene lost 3 bases and the J gene lost 1 base, with 8 bases spanning the gap. Germline V CDR1 and CDR2: SEHNR, FQNEAQ (reference sequence). The CDR3 has 14 residues. The CDR3: CASSFDWRTDTQYF. CDR3 DNA: TGTGCCAGCAGCTTTGACTGGCGCACAGATACGCAGTATTTT.

The J gene is TRBJ1-1, the V gene TRBV19; D perhaps matches TRBD1 (5 bases). This CDR3 comprises 16 residues. The germline V and J ends were trimmed by 5 bases and 0 bases, with 16 bases remaining between them. The V gene's germline CDR1 is LNHDA and CDR2 SQIVND (reference sequence). The CDR3: CASSQQAGRLNTEAFF. The CDR3 nucleotides read TGTGCCAGTAGTCAACAGGCGGGACGATTGAACACTGAAGCTTTCTTT.

The V and J genes are TRBV7-9 and TRBJ1-1; 8 nucleotides line up with TRBD1. The germline gives CDR1 SEHNR, CDR2 FQNEAQ (reference sequence). The CDR3 runs 15 residues. With 4 bases clipped from V and 0 bases from J, the junction kept 4 bases outside the gene matches. In DNA, the CDR3 is TGTGCCAGCAGCTCTAGGACAGGGATGAACACTGAAGCTTTCTTT. This translates into CASSSRTGMNTEAFF.